Following are 17 T cell receptor beta chains from one sample sequenced in a study of CD8 T cells in Susac syndrome. Random hexamers were used to reverse transcribe an amount of roughly 0.5 to 1 ug RNA. Each CDR3 protein gets one entry after TCRdb re-called the immunoSEQ multiplex PCR reads with MiXCR. The sample includes about 110,000 distinct CDR3 sequences, around 94% seen only once; the top ten take roughly 0.43%. The sequenced material came from CD8+ T cells from PBMCs. The receptors were sampled from a human donor with Susac syndrome.

This clonotype was recorded once. The CDR3 reads CASSLDGGSGYTF. CDR3 DNA: TGCGCCAGCAGCTTGGATGGGGGTTCTGGCTACACCTTC. The chain couples TRBV5-1 to TRBJ1-2, with D possibly TRBD1 on 5 matching bases. From germline, CDR1 is SGHRS and CDR2 YFSETQ. The ends were cut back, 0 bases at V and 7 bases at J, with 10 bases in the middle. CDR3 size: 13 residues.

The J gene is TRBJ1-2, the V gene TRBV5-6; D remains unclear. Trimming took off 4 bases at V and 8 bases at J, with 18 bases between the two ends. Germline V gene sequence: CDR1 SGHDT, CDR2 YYEEEE. The CDR3 is 14 residues long. CDR3 residues: CASSPSPGLRGYTF. For the CDR3, the DNA is TGTGCCAGCAGCCCATCCCCGGGGTTACGAGGCTACACCTTC.

The chain has TRBV5-5 and TRBJ1-1; a weak D match, TRBD1 (5 bases). The germline V and J ends were trimmed by 6 bases and 0 bases, with 9 bases remaining between them. Germline V lookup: CDR1 SGHKS, CDR2 YYEKEE (reference sequence). CDR3 length: 13 amino acids. Written as DNA, the CDR3 is TGTGCCAGCACGGGGGACCTGAACACTGAAGCTTTCTTT. Translation gives CASTGDLNTEAFF.

The rearrangement links TRBV5-6 to TRBJ2-7; D not certain. V lost 4 bases and J 2 bases, leaving 13 bases between the germline ends. The CDR3 is made up of 14 amino acids. Germline assignment: CDR1 SGHDT and CDR2 YYEEEE. CDR3 sequence (DNA): TGTGCCAGCAGCCTTAGACTGGCCCCCTACGAGCAGTACTTC. Translating gives CASSLRLAPYEQYF.

The chain uses TRBV5-4 and TRBJ1-1; 9 bases are a match to TRBD1. The germline V gene encodes CDR1 SGHNT and CDR2 YYREEE (reference sequence). The length of the CDR3 is 13 residues. Trimming took 0 bases from V and 13 from J; bases not matched to a gene: 7. The CDR3 DNA reads TGTGCCAGCAGCTTGGAACCGGGACAGGGCGATTTCTTT. Its translation is CASSLEPGQGDFF.

The CDR3 region has the DNA TGTGCCAGCAGCCATGCCGGGACAGGGTACGAGCAGTACTTC. This codes for CASSHAGTGYEQYF. J is TRBJ2-7 and V is TRBV3-1; TRBD1 agrees at 9 bases. V lost 3 bases, J lost 4 bases, and 4 bases stayed unmatched. The CDR3 loop spans 14 amino acids. Germline loops: CDR1 LGHDT, CDR2 YNNKEL (reference sequence).

A few counts support this clonotype. V and J are TRBV4-1 and TRBJ2-5, with D hard to call. Germline CDR1 MGHRA, CDR2 YSYEKL. The CDR3 spans 15 residues. V lost 0 bases to trimming and J lost 1 base, with 9 bases between them. DNA of the CDR3: TGCGCCAGCAGCCAAGAAAGGACCTTCCAAGAGACCCAGTACTTC. This gives the protein CASSQERTFQETQYF.

This clonotype was seen a single time. The CDR3 nucleotides read TGTGCCAGTAGTGTCGAGGGACAGGGGATCAACGAGCAGTACTTC. Its protein is CASSVEGQGINEQYF. This chain links TRBV19 with TRBJ2-7; 10 positions agree with TRBD1. CDR1 LNHDA and CDR2 SQIVND come from the germline V gene (reference sequence). With 5 bases clipped from V and 5 bases from J, the junction kept 9 bases outside the gene matches. This CDR3 has 15 residues. Drawing the rest from reference TRBV19 and TRBJ2-7, the complete variable domain is DGGITQSPKYLFRKEGQNVTLSCEQNLNHDAMYWYRQDPGQGLRLIYYSQIVNDFQKGDIAEGYSVSREKKESFPLTVTSAQKNPTAFYLCASSVEGQGINEQYFGPGTRLTVT.

The DNA for the CDR3 is TGTGCCAGCAGCCCGGTTGAGGAGAACACTGAAGCTTTCTTT. Residues: CASSPVEENTEAFF. V gene TRBV7-9 combines with J gene TRBJ1-1; D ambiguous. In germline, CDR1 is SEHNR, CDR2 FQNEAQ (reference sequence). This CDR3 contains 14 residues. With 5 bases removed from V and 1 base from J, the gap between germline ends came to 11 bases.

This chain joins TRBV6-5 and TRBJ2-6; weak D call: TRBD1 (5 bases). Trimming left V 6 bases short and J 2 bases short, with 8 bases between. CDR1 and CDR2 (germline): MNHEY, SVGAGI. The CDR3 sequence is 14 residues long. Here the CDR3 reads CASRTTAGANVLTF. CDR3 nucleotides: TGTGCCAGCAGGACGACAGCTGGGGCCAACGTCCTGACTTTC.

A few counts support this clonotype. CDR3 in DNA: TGTGCCAGCAGCGTAGCTGGGCCCGGGGAGCTGTTTTTT. Its protein is CASSVAGPGELFF. V is TRBV9 and J is TRBJ2-2, with D uncertain. The CDR3 consists of 13 residues. V lost 0 bases, J lost 6 bases, and 6 bases lay in between. CDR1 SGDLS and CDR2 YYNGEE come from the germline V gene.

The chain couples TRBV29-1 to TRBJ1-2; no clear D gene. CDR1 is SQVTM and CDR2 is ANQGSEA in the germline V gene. The ends were cut back, 6 bases at V and 8 bases at J, with 10 bases in the middle. The CDR3 covers 10 residues. CDR3 sequence (DNA): TGCAGCGTCCTTGGTAGCGGCTACACCTTC. Its protein product is CSVLGSGYTF.

This clonotype was found a few times. This chain links TRBV7-9 with TRBJ2-7, with a possible D match to TRBD1 (5 bases). Between the trimmed V and J ends, which lost 1 base and 3 bases, there was a span of 7 bases. The germline CDR1 and CDR2 sequences are SEHNR and FQNEAQ (reference sequence). This CDR3 is built from 13 residues. The CDR3 sequence: CASSLGGRYEQYF. CDR3 nucleotides: TGTGCCAGCAGCTTAGGGGGCCGCTACGAGCAGTACTTC.

The chain employs TRBV20-1 and TRBJ2-1; TRBD2 matches at 8 bases. This CDR3 spans 14 amino acids. After removal of 7 bases from V and 9 bases from J, the junction contained 14 bases not matched to a gene. The V gene's germline CDR1 is DFQATT and CDR2 SNEGSKA (reference sequence). The CDR3 here is CSVPGLVGGLEQFF. The DNA of the CDR3 is TGCAGTGTCCCGGGACTAGTGGGGGGGCTTGAGCAGTTCTTC.

The chain joins TRBV5-1 to TRBJ2-7; D gene unclear. V was clipped by 1 base and J by 7 bases, with 9 bases between them. The CDR3 is 12 residues long. Germline V gene data show CDR1 as SGHRS and CDR2 as YFSETQ. The DNA for the CDR3 is TGCGCCAGCAGCTTGTCGCGAGAGGAGCAGTACTTC. Its translation: CASSLSREEQYF.

The genes are TRBV6-2 or TRBV6-3 and TRBJ1-2; the D gene is possibly TRBD1 (6 bases). The CDR3 totals 14 residues. Germline V gives CDR1 MNHEY, CDR2 SVGEGT. The V gene lost 6 bases and the J gene lost 0 bases, with 11 bases spanning the gap. The CDR3 region is CASSPRTANYGYTF. DNA of the CDR3: TGTGCCAGCAGCCCCAGGACAGCTAACTATGGCTACACCTTC.

The chain combines TRBV12-3 or TRBV12-4 with TRBJ1-6; the D is unclear. The CDR3 extends over 14 amino acids. Trimming removed 6 bases at V and 3 bases at J, with 9 bases between. As DNA, the CDR3 is TGTGCCAGCAGCTCCGGATTCTATAATTCACCCCTCCACTTT. Translated: CASSSGFYNSPLHF.